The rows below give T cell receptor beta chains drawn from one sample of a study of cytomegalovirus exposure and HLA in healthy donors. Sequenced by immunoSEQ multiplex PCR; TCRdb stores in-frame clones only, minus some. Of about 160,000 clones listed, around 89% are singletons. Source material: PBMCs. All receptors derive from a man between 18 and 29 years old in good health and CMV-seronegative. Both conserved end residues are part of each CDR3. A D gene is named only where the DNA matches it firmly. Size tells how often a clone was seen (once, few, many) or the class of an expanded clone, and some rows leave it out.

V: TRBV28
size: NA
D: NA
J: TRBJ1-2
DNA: TGTGCCAGCAGTTTGTCCGGGAACGGTGGCTACACCTTC
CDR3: CASSLSGNGGYTF

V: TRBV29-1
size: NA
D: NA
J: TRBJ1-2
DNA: TGCAGCGTACCTGATCCAGGAAGGCGCTATGGCTACACCTTC
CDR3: CSVPDPGRRYGYTF

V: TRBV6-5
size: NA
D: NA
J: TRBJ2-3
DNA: TGTGCCAGCAGTTTAAACCGGGACACCACTCCCGGTACGCAGTATTTT
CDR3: CASSLNRDTTPGTQYF

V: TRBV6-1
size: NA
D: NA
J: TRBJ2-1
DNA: TGTGCCAGCAGGATTCGGGACTTAAATGAGCAGTTCTTC
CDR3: CASRIRDLNEQFF

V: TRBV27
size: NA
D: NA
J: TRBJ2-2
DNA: TGTGCCAGCAGCTCCGCTCTGGGGACAACTACCGGGGAGCTGTTTTTT
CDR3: CASSSALGTTTGELFF

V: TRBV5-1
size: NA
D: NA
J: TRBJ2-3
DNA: TGCGCCAGCAGCTTGGTAACAGATACGCAGTATTTT
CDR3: CASSLVTDTQYF

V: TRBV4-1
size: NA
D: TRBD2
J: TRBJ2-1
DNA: TGCGCCAGCAGTCCTCTAGCGGGAGGGCCCTACAATGAGCAGTTCTTC
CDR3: CASSPLAGGPYNEQFF

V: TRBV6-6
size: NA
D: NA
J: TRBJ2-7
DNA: TGTGCCAGCACCACCCCGACTAGAGTTTACGAGCAGTACTTC
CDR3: CASTTPTRVYEQYF

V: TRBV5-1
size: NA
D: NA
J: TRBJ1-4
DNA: TGCGCCAGCAGCTTGGGGAACACAGGAACTAATGAAAAACTGTTTTTT
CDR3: CASSLGNTGTNEKLFF

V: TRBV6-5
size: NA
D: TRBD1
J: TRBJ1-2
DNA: TGTGCCAGCAGACCGAGGGACAGCAACTATGGCTACACCTTC
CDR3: CASRPRDSNYGYTF

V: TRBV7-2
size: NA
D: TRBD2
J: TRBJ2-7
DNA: TGTGCCAGCAGCTTCGGACCGGGTCTAGCGGAAGTGGCGTACTTC
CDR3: CASSFGPGLAEVAYF

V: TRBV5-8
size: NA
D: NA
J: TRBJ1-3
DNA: TGTGCCAGCAGCTTTGGGACTGCGGGAAACACCATATATTTT
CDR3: CASSFGTAGNTIYF

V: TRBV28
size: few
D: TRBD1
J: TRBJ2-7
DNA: TGTGCCAGCACACACAGGGGCGGCTACGAGCAGTACTTC
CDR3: CASTHRGGYEQYF

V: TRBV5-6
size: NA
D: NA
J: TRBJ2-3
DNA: TGTGCCAGCAGCTCGGTCCGCGCAGATACGCAGTATTTT
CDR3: CASSSVRADTQYF

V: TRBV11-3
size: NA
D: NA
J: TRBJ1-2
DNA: TGTGCCAGCAGCTTAGCGCCGACAGGAAACTATGGCTACACCTTC
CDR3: CASSLAPTGNYGYTF

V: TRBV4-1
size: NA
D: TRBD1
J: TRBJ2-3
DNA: TGCGCCAGCAGCCAACCCGTCCGGGACAGGGTTACAGATACGCAGTATTTT
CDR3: CASSQPVRDRVTDTQYF